A single sample gave rise to the 9 T cell receptor beta chains below, sequenced in a study of blood T cell repertoires in COVID-19. Here immunoSEQ multiplex PCR was the method, and the copy in TCRdb shows in-frame clones only, minus some. This sample has 25,000 to 30,000 clones; approximately 89% occur once, and the top ten carry approximately 50%. Material for sequencing was peripheral blood. The receptors here all came from a human donor with acute or convalescent COVID-19. The donor label of this sample is uncertain.

The chain couples TRBV11-2 to TRBJ1-1; a weak D match, TRBD1 (5 bases). V lost 6 bases and J 11 bases, leaving 19 bases between the germline ends. The CDR3 covers 13 residues. Germline-derived CDR1 and CDR2 are SGHAT and FQNNGV. CDR3 sequence: CASRPYQGSMAFF. The CDR3 DNA is TGTGCCAGCAGACCATATCAGGGATCAATGGCTTTCTTT.

The chain couples TRBV5-1 to TRBJ1-3; 9 bases line up with TRBD1. There are 15 residues in the CDR3. Losses at the gene ends were 5 bases for V and 2 bases for J; bases not matched to a gene: 5. The germline V gene has CDR1 SGHRS and CDR2 YFSETQ. The DNA of the CDR3 is TGCGCCAGCAGTCGGGACAGGGTCCCTGGAAACACCATATATTTT. Its translation is CASSRDRVPGNTIYF.

The chain carries TRBV30 and TRBJ2-1, with 9 bases lining up with TRBD2. After removal of 3 bases from V and 7 bases from J, the junction contained 7 bases not matched to a gene. This CDR3 region has 14 residues. Germline-derived CDR1 and CDR2 are GTSNPN and SVGIG (reference sequence). Here the CDR3 reads CAWSGAGGPNEQFF. DNA for the CDR3: TGTGCCTGGAGCGGGGCGGGAGGGCCTAATGAGCAGTTCTTC.

CDR3 amino acids: CASSHGSREFF. The CDR3 region has the DNA TGTGCCAGCAGCCACGGGTCGCGGGAGTTCTTT. The V call is TRBV3-1 (or the pseudogene TRBV3-2), the J call TRBJ1-1; no definite D call. Between the trimmed V and J ends, which lost 3 bases and 14 bases, there was a span of 13 bases. In germline, CDR1 is LGHDT, CDR2 YNNKEL (reference sequence). The CDR3 sequence is 11 residues long.

V is TRBV6-5 and J is TRBJ2-1; TRBD2 matches 7 bases. The V and J ends lost 6 bases and 14 bases, in that order; junction bases with no gene match: 10. CDR1 MNHEY and CDR2 SVGAGI come from the germline V gene. This CDR3 has 12 amino acids. CDR3 loop: CASSLTGRGEFF. In DNA, the CDR3 is TGTGCCAGCAGCCTTACAGGCCGGGGGGAGTTCTTC.

The CDR3 sequence is CASSRGGARWDTQYF. The CDR3 coding sequence is TGTGCCAGCAGTCGCGGGGGGGCAAGGTGGGATACGCAGTATTTT. The J gene is TRBJ2-3, the V gene TRBV28, with 9 positions matching TRBD2. V shed 5 bases and J 6 bases; nucleotides not matched to a gene: 9. There are 15 residues in the CDR3. The germline V gene has CDR1 MDHEN and CDR2 SYDVKM.

The V call is TRBV6-5, the J call TRBJ2-3; possible D gene TRBD1, 6 bases. Germline V gives CDR1 MNHEY, CDR2 SVGAGI. With 6 bases removed from V and 0 bases from J, the gap between germline ends came to 10 bases. The length of the CDR3 is 14 residues. CDR3: CASSRGISTDTQYF. The CDR3 DNA follows: TGTGCCAGCAGCAGGGGAATTAGCACAGATACGCAGTATTTT.

This clone came up a few times. This chain joins TRBV7-9 and TRBJ2-7, with unresolved D. V dropped 4 bases and J dropped 3 bases, with 16 bases sitting between them. Germline values: CDR1 SEHNR, CDR2 FQNEAQ (reference sequence). The CDR3 sequence is 15 residues long. The CDR3 reads CASSSGWALDYEQYF. CDR3 DNA sequence: TGTGCCAGCAGCTCTGGTTGGGCCCTCGACTACGAGCAGTACTTC.

In this sample, this clone turned up a few times. The rearrangement links TRBV10-1 to TRBJ2-7; TRBD2 matches at 8 bases. Trimming cost V 11 bases and J 6 bases; bases outside gene matches: 12. Looked up from germline, CDR1 is WNHNN and CDR2 is SYGVQD (reference sequence). The CDR3 is 13 residues long. Written as DNA, the CDR3 is TGCGCCTCATCCCGAGGACTAGCAGGCGAGCAGTACTTC. Encoded protein: CASSRGLAGEQYF.